This TCR beta chain came from a study of OX40 agonist ivuxolimab in advanced cancers. Study details: Intravenous ivuxolimab at 0.01 to 10 mg/kg was given to patients every 2 weeks. Findings and limits, study-wide: Nonresponders included some who also had low normalized T-cell clonal expansion.

The protocol was immunoSEQ multiplex PCR, while the TCRdb copy is restricted to in-frame clones and leaves out a portion. Of some 49,000 clones in the sample, around 85% were seen once. Exclusion of a patient followed from autoimmune disease history or systemic immunosuppression. V was cut by 10 bases and J by 5 bases, with 8 bases left in between. Germline assignment: CDR1 MNHNY and CDR2 SVGAGI (reference sequence). This CDR3 has 11 amino acids. This clone was seen only a few times. Its antigen remains unknown. The J gene is TRBJ2-2, the V gene TRBV6-6; D is unresolved. The receptor was isolated from an adult with an advanced solid tumor such as melanoma, head and neck, liver or kidney cancer. Sequencing used CD4+ or CD8+ T cells sorted from blood, obtained in a trial of the OX40 agonist ivuxolimab. The CDR3 loop is CATSQTGELFF. The CDR3 DNA reads TGTGCCACCTCTCAGACCGGGGAGCTGTTTTTT.